The 26 T cell receptor beta chains listed next were all sequenced from one sample in a study of CD8 T cells in Susac syndrome. RNA amounts of roughly 0.45 to 1 ug underwent reverse transcription with random hexamers. Via MiXCR, TCRdb re-called the immunoSEQ multiplex PCR reads, giving one row per CDR3 protein. The data show about 160,000 distinct CDR3 sequences, about 90% seen once. Sequences were obtained from CD4+ T cells from PBMCs. Receptors were obtained from a human donor in good health.

The chain links TRBV6-5 to TRBJ2-7; no firm D call. The germline V and J ends were trimmed by 1 base and 7 bases, with 17 bases remaining between them. Germline V gene sequence: CDR1 MNHEY, CDR2 SVGAGI. This CDR3 has 15 amino acids. The CDR3 sequence: CASSYFPAEPGEQYF. The CDR3 DNA reads as TGTGCCAGCAGTTACTTCCCTGCGGAACCCGGGGAGCAGTACTTC.

This clonotype was recorded once. The rearrangement links TRBV5-1 to TRBJ2-5; a possible D gene is TRBD1 (5 bases). With 1 base removed from V and 6 bases from J, the gap between germline ends came to 13 bases. Germline V lookup: CDR1 SGHRS, CDR2 YFSETQ. The CDR3 contains 14 residues. The CDR3 loop reads CASSLSGPEQTQYF. In DNA, the CDR3 is TGCGCCAGCAGCTTGTCAGGGCCGGAGCAGACCCAGTACTTC.

The chain is built from TRBV11-2 and TRBJ2-1, with 7 bases lining up with TRBD2. Germline trimming cut 3 bases from V and 5 bases from J; bases unmatched to any gene: 4. This CDR3 is 14 amino acids long. Germline V gene sequence: CDR1 SGHAT, CDR2 FQNNGV. CDR3 DNA: TGTGCCAGCAGCTTCAGCGGGACGGACAATGAGCAGTTCTTC. Translation: CASSFSGTDNEQFF.

This clonotype appeared a few times. The chain joins TRBV3-1 to TRBJ2-7; D call uncertain. V was shortened by 4 bases and J by 3 bases, with 10 bases between the two germline ends. The CDR3 has 13 residues. Germline CDR1 and CDR2: LGHDT and YNNKEL (reference sequence). The CDR3 DNA reads TGTGCCAGCAGCCCCGAAAGTAGCTACGAGCAGTACTTC. This translates into CASSPESSYEQYF.

V gene TRBV7-2 combines with J gene TRBJ1-2, with 7 bases fitting TRBD1. The CDR3 has 15 residues. Germline V gene data show CDR1 as SGHTA and CDR2 as FQGNSA. J was trimmed by 7 bases and V by 2 bases; bases with no gene match: 10. In DNA form, the CDR3 reads TGTGCCAGCAGCTTATCAGCACAGGGGATAGGTGGCTACACCTTC. It yields the protein CASSLSAQGIGGYTF.

This chain connects TRBV19 to TRBJ2-3; TRBD2 matches 9 bases. Trimming took 5 bases from V and 0 from J; bases not matched to a gene: 6. From germline, CDR1 is LNHDA and CDR2 SQIVND (reference sequence). The CDR3 is 16 residues long. The CDR3 sequence: CASSQMAGGSTDTQYF. The CDR3 coding sequence is TGTGCCAGTAGTCAGATGGCGGGAGGGAGCACAGATACGCAGTATTTT.

This clonotype was seen only a few times. The gene calls are TRBV5-1 and TRBJ1-1, with D perhaps matching TRBD1 (6 bases). The germline V gene has CDR1 SGHRS and CDR2 YFSETQ. The CDR3 spans 14 residues. V lost 4 bases and J 8 bases, leaving 18 bases between the germline ends. The CDR3 bases are TGCGCCAGCAGCCCTCGAGGGGGAGACTTAGAAGCTTTCTTT. Encoded protein: CASSPRGGDLEAFF. The whole variable domain, filled in from reference TRBV5-1 and TRBJ1-1, reads KAGVTQTPRYLIKTRGQQVTLSCSPISGHRSVSWYQQTPGQGLQFLFEYFSETQRNKGNFPGRFSGRQFSNSRSEMNVSTLELGDSALYLCASSPRGGDLEAFFGQGTRLTVV.

The chain couples TRBV7-9 to TRBJ2-6; D unresolved. The V gene's germline CDR1 is SEHNR and CDR2 FQNEAQ (reference sequence). The ends were cut back, 6 bases at V and 4 bases at J, with 4 bases in the middle. The CDR3 runs to 12 residues. The CDR3 DNA reads TGTGCCAGCAGTGGCGGGGCCAACGTCCTGACTTTC. Amino acids: CASSGGANVLTF. Full variable domain (outside the CDR3, taken from reference TRBV7-9 and TRBJ2-6): DTGVSQNPRHKITKRGQNVTFRCDPISEHNRLYWYRQTLGQGPEFLTYFQNEAQLEKSRLLSDRFSAERPKGSFSTLEIQRTEQGDSAMYLCASSGGANVLTFGAGSRLTVL.

The chain couples TRBV7-9 to TRBJ1-1; 7 bases agree with TRBD1. After removal of 1 base from V and 0 bases from J, the junction contained 8 bases not matched to a gene. The germline gives CDR1 SEHNR, CDR2 FQNEAQ (reference sequence). CDR3 length: 17 amino acids. DNA of the CDR3: TGTGCCAGCAGCTTAGGGGCCGGGACAGAGATGAACACTGAAGCTTTCTTT. Its protein product is CASSLGAGTEMNTEAFF.

The chain is built from TRBV18 and TRBJ2-2; D is perhaps TRBD1 (6 bases). This CDR3 has 15 residues. The V end lost 5 bases, the J end lost 0 bases, and 10 bases lay between the germline ends. Germline values: CDR1 KGHSH, CDR2 LQKENI. CDR3 protein: CASSSYRANTGELFF. As DNA, the CDR3 is TGTGCCAGCTCAAGTTACAGGGCGAACACCGGGGAGCTGTTTTTT.

This sequence joins TRBV6-2 or TRBV6-3 and TRBJ1-5; D remains unclear. Germline CDR1 MNHEY, CDR2 SVGEGT. V was trimmed by 4 bases and J by 4 bases, leaving 20 bases between them. This CDR3 is 17 amino acids long. CDR3 amino acids: CASSWIEGVGVNQPQHF. The CDR3 DNA is TGTGCCAGCAGTTGGATTGAGGGAGTCGGAGTTAATCAGCCCCAGCATTTT.

The chain uses TRBV6-5 and TRBJ2-2; 10 nucleotides line up with TRBD1. V lost 0 bases, J lost 5 bases, and 6 bases stayed unmatched. The CDR3 has 17 residues. Looked up from germline, CDR1 is MNHEY and CDR2 is SVGAGI. Here the CDR3 DNA reads TGTGCCAGCAGTTACTCACGGGGACAGGGGCGAACCGGGGAGCTGTTTTTT. Translating it yields CASSYSRGQGRTGELFF.

This chain joins TRBV6-2 or TRBV6-3 and TRBJ1-2; a weak D match, TRBD1 (5 bases). The V end lost 2 bases, the J end lost 2 bases, and 12 bases lay between the germline ends. The CDR3 covers 15 residues. The germline gives CDR1 MNHEY, CDR2 SVGEGT. CDR3 coding DNA: TGTGCCAGCAGTTACCGGGGTGCAGGGAACTATGGCTACACCTTC. This encodes CASSYRGAGNYGYTF.

This chain connects TRBV10-3 to TRBJ1-1; the match to TRBD1 covers 9 bases. After removal of 0 bases from V and 0 bases from J, the junction contained 5 bases not matched to a gene. The CDR3 sequence is 17 residues long. Germline CDR1 ENHRY, CDR2 SYGVKD. This chain's CDR3 is CAISESGTGIMNTEAFF. In DNA form, the CDR3 reads TGTGCCATCAGTGAGTCTGGGACAGGGATCATGAACACTGAAGCTTTCTTT.

The chain recombines TRBV5-1 with TRBJ2-7; 9 nucleotides agree with TRBD1. After removal of 4 bases from V and 4 bases from J, the junction contained 6 bases not matched to a gene. The CDR3 is 14 residues long. Germline CDR1 and CDR2: SGHRS and YFSETQ. CDR3 bases: TGCGCCAGCAGCACGGGAGGACAGGGGTACGAGCAGTACTTC. Protein: CASSTGGQGYEQYF. The full variable domain, its missing parts supplied by reference TRBV5-1 and TRBJ2-7, is KAGVTQTPRYLIKTRGQQVTLSCSPISGHRSVSWYQQTPGQGLQFLFEYFSETQRNKGNFPGRFSGRQFSNSRSEMNVSTLELGDSALYLCASSTGGQGYEQYFGPGTRLTVT.

The chain uses TRBV4-1 and TRBJ2-5; TRBD1 agrees at 10 bases. Trimming took 3 bases from V and 5 from J; bases not matched to a gene: 9. The germline gives CDR1 MGHRA, CDR2 YSYEKL. The CDR3 is made up of 16 amino acids. CDR3 coding DNA: TGCGCCAGCAGCCAGGCTCGGGACAGGGGTTTGGAGACCCAGTACTTC. As protein: CASSQARDRGLETQYF.

This chain connects TRBV7-9 to TRBJ2-1; D not certain. Germline lookup yields CDR1 SEHNR and CDR2 FQNEAQ (reference sequence). This CDR3 is 13 amino acids long. The germline V and J ends were trimmed by 5 bases and 9 bases, with 14 bases remaining between them. The CDR3 region is CASSPPRFGEQFF. As DNA, the CDR3 is TGTGCCAGCAGCCCTCCTAGGTTTGGTGAGCAGTTCTTC.

This clonotype occurred once. The chain is built from TRBV6-5 and TRBJ2-7; D remains ambiguous. CDR1 is MNHEY and CDR2 is SVGAGI in the germline V gene. The CDR3 sequence is 15 residues long. Trimming took off 5 bases at V and 5 bases at J, with 19 bases between the two ends. The CDR3 sequence: CASSATVIGSDEQYF. The CDR3 nucleotides read TGTGCCAGCAGTGCCACAGTAATAGGTTCCGACGAGCAGTACTTC.

The chain joins TRBV6-1 to TRBJ2-4, with D perhaps TRBD2 (5 bases). Germline loops: CDR1 MNHNS, CDR2 SASEGT. Trimming left V 3 bases short and J 2 bases short, with 11 bases between. The CDR3 is 15 residues long. The CDR3 DNA is TGTGCCAGCAGTGACCCAACTAGACCCAAAAACATTCAGTACTTC. Translated, it gives CASSDPTRPKNIQYF.

This chain connects TRBV14 to TRBJ2-7; 14 bases agree with TRBD2. The J segment lost 4 bases and the V segment lost 2 bases, leaving 7 bases of the junction unmatched. CDR3 length: 17 residues. The germline CDR1 and CDR2 sequences are SGHDN and FVKESK. The CDR3 reads CASSQYTGTSGSYEQYF. For the CDR3, the DNA is TGTGCCAGCAGCCAATATACCGGGACTAGCGGGAGTTACGAGCAGTACTTC.

The chain carries TRBV2 and TRBJ2-4; a weak D match, TRBD2 (7 bases). Trimming pared 7 bases from V and 6 bases from J, leaving 19 bases between. CDR3 length: 15 residues. Germline V gives CDR1 SNHLY, CDR2 FYNNEI. The CDR3 region is CASTLGGGLGNIQYF. In DNA form, the CDR3 reads TGTGCCAGCACCTTAGGGGGGGGGCTGGGAAACATTCAGTACTTC.

The chain has TRBV18 and TRBJ1-3, with a possible D match to TRBD1 (5 bases). Germline lookup yields CDR1 KGHSH and CDR2 LQKENI. Trimming took 3 bases from V and 0 from J, leaving 12 bases between them. The CDR3 consists of 16 residues. CDR3 nucleotides: TGTGCCAGCTCACCTCCCGGACAAAGCTCTGGAAACACCATATATTTT. This translates into CASSPPGQSSGNTIYF.

The chain recombines TRBV29-1 with TRBJ2-7, with TRBD2 matching 7 bases. The CDR3 contains 12 residues. Germline V gives CDR1 SQVTM, CDR2 ANQGSEA. CDR3 sequence: CSVRLASYEQYF. The CDR3 region has the DNA TGCAGTGTCCGACTAGCCTCCTACGAGCAGTACTTC.

CDR3 region: CSAGTDAGPQHF. The CDR3 region has the DNA TGCAGCGCAGGGACGGACGCGGGGCCCCAGCATTTT. V gene TRBV29-1 combines with J gene TRBJ1-5, with D tentatively TRBD1 (5 bases). The V gene lost 7 bases and the J gene lost 9 bases, with 16 bases spanning the gap. In germline, CDR1 is SQVTM, CDR2 ANQGSEA. This CDR3 has 12 residues.

This chain joins TRBV28 and TRBJ1-5, with 8 nucleotides matching TRBD1. After removal of 6 bases from V and 5 bases from J, the junction contained 6 bases not matched to a gene. The CDR3 runs 14 residues. CDR1 is MDHEN and CDR2 is SYDVKM in the germline V gene. In DNA form, the CDR3 reads TGTGCCAGCAGCTCGGGACAGGACGATCAGCCCCAGCATTTT. This sequence encodes CASSSGQDDQPQHF.

V usage is TRBV20-1 and J usage is TRBJ1-2; D call uncertain. Trimming shortened V by 4 bases and J by 8 bases, and 14 bases separated the two germline ends. The CDR3 covers 12 residues. Germline loops: CDR1 DFQATT, CDR2 SNEGSKA (reference sequence). The CDR3 here is CSATSPLWGYTF. CDR3 DNA sequence: TGCAGTGCTACTAGCCCCCTTTGGGGCTACACCTTC.